These 9 T cell receptor beta chains came from one sample sequenced in a study of blood T cell repertoires in COVID-19. The assay was immunoSEQ multiplex PCR, and TCRdb's table has in-frame clones only and misses some. The sample carries about 150,000 clones, 85% to 90% recorded once. The material sequenced was peripheral blood. The receptor source for this set is a woman aged 55 to 70 with active COVID-19.

V and J are TRBV6-5 and TRBJ2-5, with D possibly matching TRBD2 (7 bases). Trimming shortened V by 7 bases and J by 3 bases, and 15 bases separated the two germline ends. Germline V gives CDR1 MNHEY, CDR2 SVGAGI. CDR3 length: 14 amino acids. The CDR3 DNA is TGTGCCAGCACCTCACGGGGGGCGGAAGAGACCCAGTACTTC. Amino acid sequence: CASTSRGAEETQYF.

This clone was found once. The rearrangement joins TRBV28 to TRBJ2-7; 7 bases match TRBD1. Germline assignment: CDR1 MDHEN and CDR2 SYDVKM. Trimming took 5 bases from V and 1 from J; bases not matched to a gene: 5. The CDR3 is 14 residues long. Written as DNA, the CDR3 is TGTGCCAGCAGTCTCCGACAGGGATCCTACGAGCAGTACTTC. The encoded protein is CASSLRQGSYEQYF.

The chain couples TRBV7-2 to TRBJ1-1; 7 nucleotides match TRBD1. Germline trimming cut 6 bases from V and 1 base from J; bases unmatched to any gene: 17. The CDR3 loop spans 18 amino acids. Germline V lookup: CDR1 SGHTA, CDR2 FQGNSA. The CDR3 coding sequence is TGTGCCAGCAGTTTTTTGAGATCCGAGGGGGCTAGGAACACTGAAGCTTTCTTT. It yields the protein CASSFLRSEGARNTEAFF.

This clone was counted once. The CDR3 nucleotides are TGTGCCAGCAGCCCCGGGACTAGCGGGAGACATTCGCGAGAGACCCAGTACTTC. It codes for CASSPGTSGRHSRETQYF. This chain connects TRBV5-6 to TRBJ2-5, with 14 bases identical to TRBD2. CDR1 is SGHDT, CDR2 YYEEEE, per germline. This CDR3 has 18 amino acids. V lost 4 bases, J lost 4 bases, and 12 bases stayed unmatched.

This clone was counted a single time. The chain recombines TRBV19 with TRBJ1-1; the match to TRBD1 covers 7 bases. J gave up 4 bases and V 4 bases, and 9 bases lay outside the gene matches. Germline V gives CDR1 LNHDA, CDR2 SQIVND (reference sequence). This CDR3 is built from 15 residues. The CDR3 here is CASSTAGGPGTEAFF. CDR3 coding DNA: TGTGCCAGTAGTACCGCAGGGGGACCAGGCACTGAAGCTTTCTTT.

The rearrangement links TRBV4-1 to TRBJ2-7; maybe TRBD1 (5 bases). Trimming removed 1 base from V and 3 bases from J, with 16 bases in between. CDR1 is MGHRA, CDR2 YSYEKL, per germline. This CDR3 comprises 16 residues. The CDR3 nucleotides are TGCGCCAGCAGCCAAGTATTGGACATGTCGATCTACGAGCAGTACTTC. It translates to CASSQVLDMSIYEQYF.

The V and J genes are TRBV4-1 and TRBJ1-5; TRBD1 aligns across 7 bases. Per germline, CDR1 MGHRA and CDR2 YSYEKL. Trimming at V came to 1 base and at J to 6 bases, leaving 6 bases not matched to a gene. The CDR3 is 15 residues long. CDR3 sequence reads: CASSQGLQGSQPQHF. Here the CDR3 DNA reads TGCGCCAGCAGCCAAGGACTACAGGGGTCTCAGCCCCAGCATTTT.

This clone occurred once. This CDR3 reads CASWASGSKTYEQYF. DNA of the CDR3: TGTGCCAGCTGGGCTAGCGGGAGCAAAACCTACGAGCAGTACTTC. V is TRBV28 and J is TRBJ2-7, with 10 bases identical to TRBD2. Germline V CDR1 and CDR2: MDHEN, SYDVKM. This CDR3 spans 15 amino acids. The V segment lost 8 bases and the J segment 2 bases; nucleotides outside the gene matches: 9. The full variable domain, in which reference TRBV28 and TRBJ2-7 provide the parts outside the CDR3, is DVKVTQSSRYLVKRTGEKVFLECVQDMDHENMFWYRQDPGLGLRLIYFSYDVKMKEKGDIPEGYSVSREKKERFSLILESASTNQTSMYLCASWASGSKTYEQYFGPGTRLTVT.

The chain has TRBV21-1 and TRBJ2-4; TRBD1 is the table's D call and was not checked against the DNA. TRBV21-1 is marked as a pseudogene. The CDR3 extends over 16 amino acids. CDR3 bases: TGTGCCAGCAGCTCAAGGGGCGGGACAGGAAAAAACATTCAGTACTTC. Its protein is CASSSRGGTGKNIQYF.